This TCR beta chain was identified in a study of Graves' ophthalmopathy and Graves' hyperthyroidism. The CDR3 is 13 amino acids. V lost 6 bases to trimming and J lost 5 bases, with 14 bases between them. The study amplified TCR beta CDR3 regions using RNA transcripts. In the first round, RT-PCR was carried out with HTBI primers, and a multiplex PCR formed the second round. TCRdb re-analysed the multiplex PCR reads in MiXCR, keeping a single row per CDR3 protein. The repertoire holds some 47,000 distinct CDR3 sequences, with around 45% as singletons. Sequencing input: peripheral blood. The clonotype comes from an adult man with Graves' ophthalmopathy. The rearrangement joins TRBV12-3 or TRBV12-4 to TRBJ2-7; D may match TRBD1 or TRBD2 (5 bases each). The CDR3 region has the DNA TGTGCCAGCAGCCCGGGACCTGGGGACGAGCAGTACTTC. Translating gives CASSPGPGDEQYF.